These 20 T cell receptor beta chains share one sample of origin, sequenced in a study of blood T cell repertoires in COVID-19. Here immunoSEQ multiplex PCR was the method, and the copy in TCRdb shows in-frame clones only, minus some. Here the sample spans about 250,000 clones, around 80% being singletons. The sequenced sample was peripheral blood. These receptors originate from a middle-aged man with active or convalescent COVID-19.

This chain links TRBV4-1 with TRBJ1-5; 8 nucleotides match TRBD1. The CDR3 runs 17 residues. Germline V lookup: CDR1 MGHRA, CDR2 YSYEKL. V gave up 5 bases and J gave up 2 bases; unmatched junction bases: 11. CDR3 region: CASSYLQGGEGNQPQHF. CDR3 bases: TGCGCCAGCAGCTATCTACAGGGGGGTGAGGGCAATCAGCCCCAGCATTTT.

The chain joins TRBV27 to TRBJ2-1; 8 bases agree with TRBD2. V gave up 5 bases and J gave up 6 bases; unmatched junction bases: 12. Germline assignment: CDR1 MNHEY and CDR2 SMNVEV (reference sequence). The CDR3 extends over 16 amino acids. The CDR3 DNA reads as TGTGCCAGCAGTCCACAAAGGACTAGCAAAATCAATGAGCAGTTCTTC. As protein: CASSPQRTSKINEQFF.

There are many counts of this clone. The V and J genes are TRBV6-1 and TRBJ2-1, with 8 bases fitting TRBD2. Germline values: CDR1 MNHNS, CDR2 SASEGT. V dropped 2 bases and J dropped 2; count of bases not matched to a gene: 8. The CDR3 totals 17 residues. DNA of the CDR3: TGTGCCAGCAGTGAACTAGCTGGGACTAGTCCCTACAATGAGCAGTTCTTC. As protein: CASSELAGTSPYNEQFF.

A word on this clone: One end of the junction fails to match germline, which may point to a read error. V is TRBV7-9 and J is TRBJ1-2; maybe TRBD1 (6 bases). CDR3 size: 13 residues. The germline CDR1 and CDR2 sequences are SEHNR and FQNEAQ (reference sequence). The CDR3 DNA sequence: TGTGCCAGCAGGGCAACAGGGAACTCTGGCTACACCTTC. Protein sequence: CASRATGNSGYTF.

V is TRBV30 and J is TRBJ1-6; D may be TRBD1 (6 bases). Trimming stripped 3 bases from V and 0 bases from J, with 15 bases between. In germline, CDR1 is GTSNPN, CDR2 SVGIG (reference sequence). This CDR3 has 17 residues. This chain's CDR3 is CAWSDRSTSSYNSPLHF. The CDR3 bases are TGTGCCTGGAGCGACAGGAGTACAAGCTCCTATAATTCACCCCTCCACTTT. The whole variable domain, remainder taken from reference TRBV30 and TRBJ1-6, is SQTIHQWPATLVQPVGSPLSLECTVEGTSNPNLYWYRQAAGRGLQLLFYSVGIGQISSEVPQNLSASRPQDRQFILSSKKLLLSDSGFYLCAWSDRSTSSYNSPLHFGNGTRLTVT.

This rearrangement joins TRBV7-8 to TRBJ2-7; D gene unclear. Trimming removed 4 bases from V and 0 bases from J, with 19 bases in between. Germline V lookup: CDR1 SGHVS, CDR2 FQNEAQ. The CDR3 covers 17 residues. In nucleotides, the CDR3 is TGTGCCAGCAGCTACTCCCCAACTCCAATAAGCTCCTACGAGCAGTACTTC. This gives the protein CASSYSPTPISSYEQYF.

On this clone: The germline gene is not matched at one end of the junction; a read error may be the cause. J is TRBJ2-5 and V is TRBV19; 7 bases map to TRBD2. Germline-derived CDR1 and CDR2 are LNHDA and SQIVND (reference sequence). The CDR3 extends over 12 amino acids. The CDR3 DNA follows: TGTGCCAGTAGTATAGGGGGACTAATCCCTGACTTC. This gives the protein CASSIGGLIPDF.

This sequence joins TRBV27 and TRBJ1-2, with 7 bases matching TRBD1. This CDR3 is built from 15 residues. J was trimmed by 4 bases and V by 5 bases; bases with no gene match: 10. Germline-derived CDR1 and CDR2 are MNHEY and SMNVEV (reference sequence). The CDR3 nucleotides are TGTGCCAGCAGTCCTTGGACAGGTGGGGCCTATGGCTACACCTTC. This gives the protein CASSPWTGGAYGYTF.

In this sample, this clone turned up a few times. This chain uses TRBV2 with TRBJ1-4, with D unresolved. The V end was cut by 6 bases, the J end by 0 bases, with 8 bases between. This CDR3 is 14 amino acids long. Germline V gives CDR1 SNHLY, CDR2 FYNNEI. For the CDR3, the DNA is TGTGCCAGCAGGTCTGTTTCAACTAATGAAAAACTGTTTTTT. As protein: CASRSVSTNEKLFF.

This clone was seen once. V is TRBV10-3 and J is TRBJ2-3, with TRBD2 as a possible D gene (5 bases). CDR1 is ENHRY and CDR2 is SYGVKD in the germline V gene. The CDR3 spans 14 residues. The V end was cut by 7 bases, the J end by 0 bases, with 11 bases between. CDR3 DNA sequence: TGTGCCATCAAGACTACATCTAGCACAGATACGCAGTATTTT. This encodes CAIKTTSSTDTQYF.

Here the CDR3 DNA reads TGTGCCATTCTAACCACAGGGGAAAATCAGCCCCAGCATTTT. Encoded protein: CAILTTGENQPQHF. V usage is TRBV19 and J usage is TRBJ1-5, with TRBD1 matching 7 bases. Germline CDR1 LNHDA, CDR2 SQIVND (reference sequence). This CDR3 contains 14 residues. With V trimmed by 10 bases and J by 4 bases, 10 bases remained unmatched.

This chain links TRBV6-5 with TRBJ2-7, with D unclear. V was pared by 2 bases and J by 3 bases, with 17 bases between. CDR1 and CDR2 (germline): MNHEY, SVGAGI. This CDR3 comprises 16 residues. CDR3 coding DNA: TGTGCCAGCAGTTACACAATGGTAAACCCATTCTACGAGCAGTACTTC. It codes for CASSYTMVNPFYEQYF.

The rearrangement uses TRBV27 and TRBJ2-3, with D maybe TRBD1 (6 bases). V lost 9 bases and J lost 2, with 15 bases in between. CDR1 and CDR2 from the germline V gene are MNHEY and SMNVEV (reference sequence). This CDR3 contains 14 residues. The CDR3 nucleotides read TGTGCCAGTTACCGGGACAAAAACACAGATACGCAGTATTTT. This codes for CASYRDKNTDTQYF.

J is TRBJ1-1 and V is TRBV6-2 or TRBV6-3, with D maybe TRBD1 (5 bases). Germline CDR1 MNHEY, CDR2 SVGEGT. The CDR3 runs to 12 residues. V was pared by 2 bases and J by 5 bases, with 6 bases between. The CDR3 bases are TGTGCCAGCAGTTACGGGGGGACTGAAGCTTTCTTT. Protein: CASSYGGTEAFF.

CDR3 sequence: CASSQRQNSPLHF. DNA of the CDR3: TGCGCCAGCAGCCAAAGACAGAATTCACCCCTCCACTTT. The V call is TRBV4-1, the J call TRBJ1-6; maybe TRBD1 (5 bases). CDR3 length equals 13 residues. With 2 bases removed from V and 7 bases from J, the gap between germline ends came to 6 bases. Germline-derived CDR1 and CDR2 are MGHRA and YSYEKL.

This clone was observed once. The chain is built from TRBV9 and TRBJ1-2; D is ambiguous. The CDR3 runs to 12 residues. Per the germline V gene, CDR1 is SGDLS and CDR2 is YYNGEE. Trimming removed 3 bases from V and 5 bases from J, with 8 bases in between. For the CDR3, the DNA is TGTGCCAGCAGCGCTGAGGAATATGGCTACACCTTC. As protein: CASSAEEYGYTF.

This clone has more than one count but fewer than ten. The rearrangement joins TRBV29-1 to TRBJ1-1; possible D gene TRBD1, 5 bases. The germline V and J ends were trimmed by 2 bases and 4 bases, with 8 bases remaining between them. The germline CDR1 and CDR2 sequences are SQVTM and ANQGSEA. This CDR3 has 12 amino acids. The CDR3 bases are TGCAGCGTTGAAAGGGGAGGCACTGAAGCTTTCTTT. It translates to CSVERGGTEAFF.

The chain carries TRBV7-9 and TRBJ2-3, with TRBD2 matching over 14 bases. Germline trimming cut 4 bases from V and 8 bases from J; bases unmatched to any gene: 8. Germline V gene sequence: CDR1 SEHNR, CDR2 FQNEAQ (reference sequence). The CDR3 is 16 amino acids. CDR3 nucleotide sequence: TGTGCCAGCAGCTCCTTCGGGACTAGCGGGAGTGTTACGCAGTATTTT. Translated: CASSSFGTSGSVTQYF.

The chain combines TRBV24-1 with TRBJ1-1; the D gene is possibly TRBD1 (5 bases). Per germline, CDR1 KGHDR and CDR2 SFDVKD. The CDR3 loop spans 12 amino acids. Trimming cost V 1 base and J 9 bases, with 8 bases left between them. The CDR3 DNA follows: TGTGCCACCAGTGATTTTTGGGGCAAAGCTTTCTTT. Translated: CATSDFWGKAFF.

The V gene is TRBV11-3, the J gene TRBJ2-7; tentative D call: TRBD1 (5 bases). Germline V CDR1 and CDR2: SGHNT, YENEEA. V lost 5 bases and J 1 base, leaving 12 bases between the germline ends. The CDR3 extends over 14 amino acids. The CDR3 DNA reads TGTGCCAGCAGCCTCTTGACAGCATCCTACGAGCAGTACTTC. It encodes CASSLLTASYEQYF.